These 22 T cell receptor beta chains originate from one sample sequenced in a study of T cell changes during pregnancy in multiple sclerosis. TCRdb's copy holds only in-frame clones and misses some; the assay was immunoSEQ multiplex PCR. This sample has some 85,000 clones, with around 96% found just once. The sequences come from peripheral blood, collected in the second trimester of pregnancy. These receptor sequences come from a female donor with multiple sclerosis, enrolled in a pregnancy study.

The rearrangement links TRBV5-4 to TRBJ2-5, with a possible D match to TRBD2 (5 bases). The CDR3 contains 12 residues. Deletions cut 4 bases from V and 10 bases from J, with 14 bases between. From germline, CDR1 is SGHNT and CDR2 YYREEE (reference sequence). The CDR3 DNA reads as TGTGCCAGCAGCCCGCCCAATCGGGACCAGTACTTC. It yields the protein CASSPPNRDQYF.

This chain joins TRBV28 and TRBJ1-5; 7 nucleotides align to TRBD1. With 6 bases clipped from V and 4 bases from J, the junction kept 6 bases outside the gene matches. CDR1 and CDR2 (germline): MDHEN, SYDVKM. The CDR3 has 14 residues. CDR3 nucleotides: TGTGCCAGCAGCCTCCGACAGGGAAATCAGCCCCAGCATTTT. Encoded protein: CASSLRQGNQPQHF.

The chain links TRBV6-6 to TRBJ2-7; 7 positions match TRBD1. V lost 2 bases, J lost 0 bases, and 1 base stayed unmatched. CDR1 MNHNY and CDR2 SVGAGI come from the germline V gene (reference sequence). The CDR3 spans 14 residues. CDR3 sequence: CASSYGTDSYEQYF. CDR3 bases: TGTGCCAGCAGTTACGGGACAGACTCCTACGAGCAGTACTTC.

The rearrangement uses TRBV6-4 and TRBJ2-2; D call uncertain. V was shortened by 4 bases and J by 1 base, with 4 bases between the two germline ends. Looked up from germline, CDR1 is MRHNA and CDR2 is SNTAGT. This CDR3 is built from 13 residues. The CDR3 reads CASSGGNTGELFF. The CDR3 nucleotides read TGTGCCAGCAGTGGCGGGAACACCGGGGAGCTGTTTTTT.

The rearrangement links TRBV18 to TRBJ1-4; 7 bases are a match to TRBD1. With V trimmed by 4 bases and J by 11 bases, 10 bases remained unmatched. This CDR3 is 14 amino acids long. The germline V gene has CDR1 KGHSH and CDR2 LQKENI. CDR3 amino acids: CASSHSGQMMKLFF. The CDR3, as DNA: TGTGCCAGCTCACACTCGGGACAGATGATGAAACTGTTTTTT.

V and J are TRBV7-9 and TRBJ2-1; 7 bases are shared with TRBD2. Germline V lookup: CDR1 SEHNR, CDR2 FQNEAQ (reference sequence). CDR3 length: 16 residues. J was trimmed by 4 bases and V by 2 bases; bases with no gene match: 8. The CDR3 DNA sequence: TGTGCCAGCAGCTTACGGGCGGGAGTCCCGTACAATGAGCAGTTCTTC. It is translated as CASSLRAGVPYNEQFF.

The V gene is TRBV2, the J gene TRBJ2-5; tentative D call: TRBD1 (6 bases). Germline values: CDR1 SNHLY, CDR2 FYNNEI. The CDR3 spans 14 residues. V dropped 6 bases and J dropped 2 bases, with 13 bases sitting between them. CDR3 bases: TGTGCCAGCAGCTATAAACAGGGACAAGAGACCCAGTACTTC. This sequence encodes CASSYKQGQETQYF.

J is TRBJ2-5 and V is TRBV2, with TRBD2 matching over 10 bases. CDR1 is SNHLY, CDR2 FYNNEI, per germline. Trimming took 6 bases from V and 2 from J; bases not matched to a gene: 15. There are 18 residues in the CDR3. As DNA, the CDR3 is TGTGCCAGCAGAGGCTCAGCGGGAGGGCCGAGGGTTCAAGAGACCCAGTACTTC. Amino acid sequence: CASRGSAGGPRVQETQYF.

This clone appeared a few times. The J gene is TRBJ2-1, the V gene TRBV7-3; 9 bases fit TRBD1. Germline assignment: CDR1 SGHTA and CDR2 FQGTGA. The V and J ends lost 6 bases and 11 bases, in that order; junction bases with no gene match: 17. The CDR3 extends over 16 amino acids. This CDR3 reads CASSTGGGAAEGKQFF. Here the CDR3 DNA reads TGTGCCAGCAGTACAGGGGGCGGGGCCGCAGAAGGCAAGCAGTTCTTC.

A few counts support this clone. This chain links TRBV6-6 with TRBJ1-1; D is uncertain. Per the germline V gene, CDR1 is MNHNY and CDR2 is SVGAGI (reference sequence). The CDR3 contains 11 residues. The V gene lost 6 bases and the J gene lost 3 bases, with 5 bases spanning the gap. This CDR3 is CASSGDTEAFF. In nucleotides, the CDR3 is TGTGCCAGCAGCGGGGACACTGAAGCTTTCTTT.

CDR3: CASSSRDLNTEAFF. The CDR3 DNA follows: TGTGCCAGTAGTAGCAGGGATTTGAACACTGAAGCTTTCTTT. V usage is TRBV19 and J usage is TRBJ1-1, with D possibly TRBD1 on 5 matching bases. Germline loops: CDR1 LNHDA, CDR2 SQIVND (reference sequence). V lost 4 bases, J lost 0 bases, and 9 bases lay in between. The CDR3 covers 14 residues.

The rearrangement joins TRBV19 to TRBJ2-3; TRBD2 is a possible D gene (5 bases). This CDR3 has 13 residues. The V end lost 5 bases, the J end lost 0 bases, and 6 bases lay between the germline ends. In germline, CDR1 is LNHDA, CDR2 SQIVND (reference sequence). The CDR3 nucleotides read TGTGCCAGTAGTCCGGGGAGCACAGATACGCAGTATTTT. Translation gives CASSPGSTDTQYF.

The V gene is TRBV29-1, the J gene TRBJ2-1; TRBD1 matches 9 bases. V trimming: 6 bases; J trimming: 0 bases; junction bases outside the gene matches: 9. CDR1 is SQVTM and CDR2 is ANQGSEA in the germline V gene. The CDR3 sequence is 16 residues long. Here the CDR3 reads CSVDGTGPTSYNEQFF. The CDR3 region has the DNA TGCAGCGTCGACGGGACAGGGCCCACCTCCTACAATGAGCAGTTCTTC.

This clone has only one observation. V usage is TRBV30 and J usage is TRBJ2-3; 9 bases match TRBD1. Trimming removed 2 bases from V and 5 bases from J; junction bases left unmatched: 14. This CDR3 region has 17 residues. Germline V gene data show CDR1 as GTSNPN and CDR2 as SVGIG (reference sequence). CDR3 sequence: CAWSPAGTGFFGDTQYF. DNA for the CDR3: TGTGCCTGGAGTCCCGCCGGGACAGGGTTTTTCGGAGATACGCAGTATTTT.

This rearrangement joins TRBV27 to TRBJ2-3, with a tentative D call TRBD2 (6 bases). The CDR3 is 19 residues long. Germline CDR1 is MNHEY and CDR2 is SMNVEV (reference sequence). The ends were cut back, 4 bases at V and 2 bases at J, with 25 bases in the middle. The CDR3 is CASSSILLSGWEDTDTQYF. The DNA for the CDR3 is TGTGCCAGCAGTTCCATCTTACTTTCCGGTTGGGAGGACACAGATACGCAGTATTTT.

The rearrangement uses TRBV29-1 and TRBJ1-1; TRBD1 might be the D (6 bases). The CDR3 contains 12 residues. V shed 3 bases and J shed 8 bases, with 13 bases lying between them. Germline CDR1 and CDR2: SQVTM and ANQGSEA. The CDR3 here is CSVERGGSEAFF. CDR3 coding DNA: TGCAGCGTTGAGAGGGGGGGGAGCGAAGCTTTCTTT.

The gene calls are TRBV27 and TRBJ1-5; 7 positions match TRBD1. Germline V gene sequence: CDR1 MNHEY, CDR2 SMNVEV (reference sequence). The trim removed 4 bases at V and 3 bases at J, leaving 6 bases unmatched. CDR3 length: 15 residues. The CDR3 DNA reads TGTGCCAGCAGTTCAGGAGGGGGCTACAATCAGCCCCAGCATTTT. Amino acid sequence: CASSSGGGYNQPQHF.

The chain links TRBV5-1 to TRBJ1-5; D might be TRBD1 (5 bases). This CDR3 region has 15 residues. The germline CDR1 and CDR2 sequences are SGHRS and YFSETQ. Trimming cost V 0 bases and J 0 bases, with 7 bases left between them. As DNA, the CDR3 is TGCGCCAGCAGCTTGGAGGGGAATAGCAATCAGCCCCAGCATTTT. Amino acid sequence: CASSLEGNSNQPQHF.

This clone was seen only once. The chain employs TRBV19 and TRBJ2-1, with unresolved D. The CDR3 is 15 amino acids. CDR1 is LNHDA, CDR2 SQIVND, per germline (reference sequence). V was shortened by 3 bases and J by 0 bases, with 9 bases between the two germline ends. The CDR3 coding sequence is TGTGCCAGTAGTATTAGTATGAGCTCCTACAATGAGCAGTTCTTC. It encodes CASSISMSSYNEQFF.

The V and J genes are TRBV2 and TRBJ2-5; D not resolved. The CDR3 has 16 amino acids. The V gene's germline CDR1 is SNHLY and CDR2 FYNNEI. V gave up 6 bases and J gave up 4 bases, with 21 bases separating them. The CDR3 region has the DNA TGTGCCAGCAGGCCAGCCCTAGGTTCCCCGGGAGAGACCCAGTACTTC. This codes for CASRPALGSPGETQYF.

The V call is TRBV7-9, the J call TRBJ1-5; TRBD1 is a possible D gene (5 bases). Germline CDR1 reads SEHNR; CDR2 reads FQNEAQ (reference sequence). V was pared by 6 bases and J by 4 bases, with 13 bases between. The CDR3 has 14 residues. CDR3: CASRGPGINQPQHF. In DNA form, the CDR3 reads TGTGCCAGCAGGGGGCCAGGAATTAATCAGCCCCAGCATTTT.

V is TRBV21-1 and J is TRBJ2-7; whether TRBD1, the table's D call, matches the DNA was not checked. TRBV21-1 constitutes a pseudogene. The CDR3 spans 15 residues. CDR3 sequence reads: CASSMKQVFSYEQYF. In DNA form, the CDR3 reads TGTGCCAGCAGCATGAAACAGGTTTTCTCCTACGAGCAGTACTTC.